This entry lists 7 T cell receptor beta chains sequenced from one sample in a study of neoadjuvant anti-PD-1 for oral cavity cancer. Clones were sequenced by immunoSEQ multiplex PCR, and TCRdb holds only the in-frame ones, with some missing. This table has tens of thousands of clones, 85% to 90% appearing once. Time point meaning: after neoadjuvant nivolumab, at surgical resection. The sample was PBMCs, taken after nivolumab (anti-PD-1) treatment. The receptors were gathered from a person aged 35-80 years with oral cavity squamous cell carcinoma.

The CDR3 nucleotides read TGTGCCAGCAGCCGTGACAGCGGCTTCGACGAGCAGTACTTC. Encoded protein: CASSRDSGFDEQYF. This chain links TRBV6-5 with TRBJ2-7; the D call may be TRBD1 or TRBD2 (5 bases each). This CDR3 comprises 14 residues. CDR1 is MNHEY, CDR2 SVGAGI, per germline. Trimming stripped 6 bases from V and 5 bases from J, with 17 bases between.

V and J are TRBV28 and TRBJ2-2; D gene unclear. This CDR3 has 13 residues. Trimming left V 2 bases short and J 6 bases short, with 7 bases between. Germline V gives CDR1 MDHEN, CDR2 SYDVKM. The CDR3 spells CASSLPTPGELFF. CDR3 DNA sequence: TGTGCCAGCAGTTTACCCACTCCCGGGGAGCTGTTTTTT.

The gene calls are TRBV28 and TRBJ2-7; 7 nucleotides agree with TRBD1. The CDR3 sequence is 13 residues long. Germline V CDR1 and CDR2: MDHEN, SYDVKM. V gave up 6 bases and J gave up 2 bases; unmatched junction bases: 4. The CDR3: CASSPGQTYEQYF. CDR3 in DNA: TGTGCCAGCAGCCCGGGACAGACCTACGAGCAGTACTTC.

This clone was seen a single time. The chain has TRBV5-1 and TRBJ1-6, with a weak D call TRBD1 (5 bases). Germline V lookup: CDR1 SGHRS, CDR2 YFSETQ. V lost 1 base and J 10 bases, leaving 12 bases between the germline ends. There are 14 residues in the CDR3. For the CDR3, the DNA is TGCGCCAGCAGCTTGAGCAGGGCAAGGTCACCCCTCCACTTT. Its protein product is CASSLSRARSPLHF.

The V call is TRBV30, the J call TRBJ2-7; 12 bases fit TRBD1. Trimming cost V 4 bases and J 5 bases; bases outside gene matches: 6. Looked up from germline, CDR1 is GTSNPN and CDR2 is SVGIG (reference sequence). CDR3 size: 14 residues. The CDR3 nucleotides read TGTGCCTGGAATCCGGGACAGGGGGCCCACGAGCAGTACTTC. It encodes CAWNPGQGAHEQYF.

The chain recombines TRBV15 with TRBJ1-5; maybe TRBD1 (6 bases). Germline assignment: CDR1 LNHNV and CDR2 YYDKDF (reference sequence). The CDR3 sequence is 14 residues long. V shed 4 bases and J shed 4 bases, with 11 bases lying between them. The DNA of the CDR3 is TGTGCCACCAGCAAGAACAGGGAAAATCAGCCCCAGCATTTT. This sequence encodes CATSKNRENQPQHF.

The chain is built from TRBV5-8 and TRBJ2-4; 7 nucleotides agree with TRBD1. The V gene's germline CDR1 is SGHTS and CDR2 YDEGEE. This CDR3 comprises 15 residues. The trim removed 5 bases at V and 3 bases at J, leaving 8 bases unmatched. The CDR3 loop reads CASRDRDLHKNIQYF. The CDR3 DNA is TGTGCCAGCAGAGACAGGGATCTCCACAAAAACATTCAGTACTTC.